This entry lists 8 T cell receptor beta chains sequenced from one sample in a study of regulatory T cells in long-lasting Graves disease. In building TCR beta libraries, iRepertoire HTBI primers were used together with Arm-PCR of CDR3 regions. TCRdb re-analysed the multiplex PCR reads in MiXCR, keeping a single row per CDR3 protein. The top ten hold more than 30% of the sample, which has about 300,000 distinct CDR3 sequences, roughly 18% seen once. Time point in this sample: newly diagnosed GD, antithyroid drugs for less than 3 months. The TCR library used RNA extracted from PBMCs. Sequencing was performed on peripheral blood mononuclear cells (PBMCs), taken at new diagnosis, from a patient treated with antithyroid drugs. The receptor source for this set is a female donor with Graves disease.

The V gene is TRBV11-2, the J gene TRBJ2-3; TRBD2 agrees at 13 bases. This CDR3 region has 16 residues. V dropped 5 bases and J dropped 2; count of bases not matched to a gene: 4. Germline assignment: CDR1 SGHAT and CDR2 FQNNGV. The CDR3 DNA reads TGTGCCAGCAGCCCAGGGACTAGCGGGATCACAGATACGCAGTATTTT. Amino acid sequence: CASSPGTSGITDTQYF.

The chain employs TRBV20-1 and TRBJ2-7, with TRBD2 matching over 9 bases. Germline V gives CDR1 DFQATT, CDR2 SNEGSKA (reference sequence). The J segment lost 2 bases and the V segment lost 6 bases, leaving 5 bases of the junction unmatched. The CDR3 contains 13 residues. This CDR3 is CSATAGGTYEQYF. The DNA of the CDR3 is TGCAGTGCCACAGCGGGGGGCACCTACGAGCAGTACTTC.

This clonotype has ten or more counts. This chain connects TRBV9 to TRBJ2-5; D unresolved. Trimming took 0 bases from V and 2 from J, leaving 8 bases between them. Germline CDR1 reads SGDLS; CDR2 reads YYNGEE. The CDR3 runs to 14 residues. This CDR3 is CASSVEGNQETQYF. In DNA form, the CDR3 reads TGTGCCAGCAGCGTAGAGGGAAATCAAGAGACCCAGTACTTC.

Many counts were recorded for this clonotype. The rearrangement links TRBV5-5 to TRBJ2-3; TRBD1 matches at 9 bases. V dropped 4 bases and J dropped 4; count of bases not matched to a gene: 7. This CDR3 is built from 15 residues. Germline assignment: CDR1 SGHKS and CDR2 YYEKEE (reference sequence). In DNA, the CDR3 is TGTGCCAGCAGCCCAGGGACAGGGAGGGCAGATACGCAGTATTTT. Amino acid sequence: CASSPGTGRADTQYF.

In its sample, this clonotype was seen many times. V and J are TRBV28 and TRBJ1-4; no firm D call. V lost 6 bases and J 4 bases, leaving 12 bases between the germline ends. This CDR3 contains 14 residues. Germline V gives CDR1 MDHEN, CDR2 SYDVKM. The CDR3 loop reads CASRHASLNEKLFF. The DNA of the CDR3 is TGTGCCAGCAGACATGCTAGTCTTAATGAAAAACTGTTTTTT. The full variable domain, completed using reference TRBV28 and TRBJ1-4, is DVKVTQSSRYLVKRTGEKVFLECVQDMDHENMFWYRQDPGLGLRLIYFSYDVKMKEKGDIPEGYSVSREKKERFSLILESASTNQTSMYLCASRHASLNEKLFFGSGTQLSVL.

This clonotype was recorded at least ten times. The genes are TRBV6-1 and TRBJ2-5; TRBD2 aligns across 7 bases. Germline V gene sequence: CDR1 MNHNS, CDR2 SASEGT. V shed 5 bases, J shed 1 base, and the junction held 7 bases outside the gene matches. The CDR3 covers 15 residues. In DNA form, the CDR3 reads TGTGCCAGCAGTAAACGCACGGGGGGCCAAGAGACCCAGTACTTC. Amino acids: CASSKRTGGQETQYF.

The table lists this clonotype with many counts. This chain's CDR3 is CASRDRASNTEAFF. CDR3 in DNA: TGTGCCAGCAGGGACAGGGCTTCGAACACTGAAGCTTTCTTT. The chain carries TRBV6-1 and TRBJ1-1; TRBD1 aligns across 8 bases. After removal of 6 bases from V and 1 base from J, the junction contained 4 bases not matched to a gene. This CDR3 is 14 amino acids long. The germline CDR1 and CDR2 sequences are MNHNS and SASEGT.

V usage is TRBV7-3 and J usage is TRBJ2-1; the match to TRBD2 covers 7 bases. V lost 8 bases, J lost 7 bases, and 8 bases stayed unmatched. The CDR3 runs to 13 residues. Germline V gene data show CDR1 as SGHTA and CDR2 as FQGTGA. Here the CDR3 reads CASGLGRANEQFF. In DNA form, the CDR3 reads TGTGCCAGCGGATTGGGGAGGGCAAATGAGCAGTTCTTC.